A single sample is the source of the 24 T cell receptor beta chains below, sequenced in a study of blood T cell repertoires in COVID-19. Assay: immunoSEQ multiplex PCR; the TCRdb copy retains only in-frame clones and omits some. The sample shows approximately 140,000 clones, about 86% of them seen only once. Sequencing input: PBMCs or T cells enriched from blood (not recorded which). All receptors derive from a man aged 35 to 55 with acute COVID-19.

The rearrangement links TRBV7-2 to TRBJ1-6; TRBD1 agrees at 8 bases. Trimming at V came to 4 bases and at J to 10 bases, leaving 12 bases not matched to a gene. Germline V gene lookup returns CDR1 SGHTA and CDR2 FQGNSA. This CDR3 region has 16 residues. For the CDR3, the DNA is TGTGCCAGCAGCTCGGACAGGGTACTTCAGAAATCACCCCTCCACTTT. Its translation is CASSSDRVLQKSPLHF. Combining the CDR3 with reference TRBV7-2 and TRBJ1-6 gives the whole variable domain GAGVSQSPSNKVTEKGKDVELRCDPISGHTALYWYRQSLGQGLEFLIYFQGNSAPDKSGLPSDRFSAERTGGSVSTLTIQRTQQEDSAVYLCASSSDRVLQKSPLHFGNGTRLTVT.

The rearrangement links TRBV5-6 to TRBJ1-6; 10 bases align to TRBD1. Per germline, CDR1 SGHDT and CDR2 YYEEEE. J lost 9 bases, V lost 4 bases, and 7 bases had no gene match. CDR3 length: 15 residues. The CDR3 protein is CASSIRDRGSSPLHF. The CDR3 coding sequence is TGTGCCAGCAGCATAAGGGACAGGGGAAGTTCACCCCTCCACTTT.

The V and J genes are TRBV13 and TRBJ2-2, with TRBD2 matching over 8 bases. Germline V gene data show CDR1 as PRHDT and CDR2 as FYEKMQ (reference sequence). The CDR3 is made up of 17 amino acids. V lost 1 base to trimming and J lost 6 bases; unmatched junction nucleotides: 10. The CDR3 reads CASSLDSGLAGSGELFF. CDR3 sequence (DNA): TGTGCCAGCAGCTTAGACTCAGGACTAGCCGGATCCGGGGAGCTGTTTTTT.

This clone appeared a single time. The rearrangement uses TRBV6-5 and TRBJ2-5; 11 bases agree with TRBD2. Germline assignment: CDR1 MNHEY and CDR2 SVGAGI. The length of the CDR3 is 15 residues. V dropped 4 bases and J dropped 5; count of bases not matched to a gene: 6. CDR3: CASSFSGGARETQYF. In nucleotides, the CDR3 is TGTGCCAGCAGTTTTAGCGGGGGGGCTAGGGAGACCCAGTACTTC.

This rearrangement joins TRBV13 to TRBJ1-1; D gene unclear. Germline CDR1 reads PRHDT; CDR2 reads FYEKMQ (reference sequence). V gave up 5 bases and J gave up 1 base, with 8 bases separating them. The CDR3 runs 13 residues. This CDR3 reads CASSREENTEAFF. In nucleotides, the CDR3 is TGTGCCAGCAGCCGGGAAGAGAACACTGAAGCTTTCTTT.

The chain combines TRBV6-5 with TRBJ2-7; tentatively, D is TRBD1 (5 bases). Per the germline V gene, CDR1 is MNHEY and CDR2 is SVGAGI. The CDR3 has 13 amino acids. Trimming took off 4 bases at V and 3 bases at J, with 10 bases between the two ends. The CDR3 protein is CASSSTDSYEQYF. The CDR3 coding sequence is TGTGCCAGCAGTTCAACCGACAGCTACGAGCAGTACTTC.

V usage is TRBV19 and J usage is TRBJ2-3; TRBD1 is a possible D gene (6 bases). CDR1 LNHDA and CDR2 SQIVND come from the germline V gene (reference sequence). The germline V and J ends were trimmed by 8 bases and 0 bases, with 12 bases remaining between them. The CDR3 has 14 amino acids. CDR3 residues: CASRTDFSTDTQYF. Here the CDR3 DNA reads TGTGCCAGTCGGACAGACTTCAGCACAGATACGCAGTATTTT.

This chain joins TRBV9 and TRBJ2-5; 8 nucleotides agree with TRBD1. The ends lost 4 bases at V and 1 base at J; junction bases unmatched: 3. This CDR3 region has 14 residues. Germline V gene data show CDR1 as SGDLS and CDR2 as YYNGEE. The CDR3 DNA reads TGTGCCAGCAGCTTTGGGACAGGCCAAGAGACCCAGTACTTC. Encoded protein: CASSFGTGQETQYF.

This clone showed up just once. The chain uses TRBV3-1 (or the pseudogene TRBV3-2) and TRBJ2-1; tentatively, D is TRBD2 (6 bases). The CDR3 runs to 14 residues. Trimming removed 3 bases at V and 5 bases at J, with 11 bases between. Germline V gene sequence: CDR1 LGHDT, CDR2 YNNKEL (reference sequence). The CDR3, as DNA: TGTGCCAGCAGCCATGACGGGACTCACAATGAGCAGTTCTTC. It is translated as CASSHDGTHNEQFF.

The chain couples TRBV7-9 to TRBJ1-1, with 7 bases fitting TRBD1. CDR1 SEHNR and CDR2 FQNEAQ come from the germline V gene (reference sequence). The V segment lost 1 base and the J segment 5 bases; nucleotides outside the gene matches: 4. CDR3 length: 14 residues. CDR3 sequence: CASSLGAGGTEAFF. In DNA, the CDR3 is TGTGCCAGCAGCTTAGGTGCAGGGGGAACTGAAGCTTTCTTT. The whole variable domain, filled in from reference TRBV7-9 and TRBJ1-1, reads DTGVSQNPRHKITKRGQNVTFRCDPISEHNRLYWYRQTLGQGPEFLTYFQNEAQLEKSRLLSDRFSAERPKGSFSTLEIQRTEQGDSAMYLCASSLGAGGTEAFFGQGTRLTVV.

V and J are TRBV12-3 or TRBV12-4 and TRBJ1-6; D is undetermined. V was clipped by 2 bases and J by 5 bases, with 4 bases between them. The CDR3 sequence is 13 residues long. CDR3 in DNA: TGTGCCAGCAGTTTACAGGATAATTCACCCCTCCACTTT. Protein sequence: CASSLQDNSPLHF.

This clone was recorded once. CDR3 DNA: TGTGCCAGCAGCTTGCGGGGTCCCTCTGGAAACACCATATATTTT. Protein: CASSLRGPSGNTIYF. The V gene is TRBV7-9, the J gene TRBJ1-3; D not resolved. V lost 3 bases and J 0 bases, leaving 9 bases between the germline ends. Germline loops: CDR1 SEHNR, CDR2 FQNEAQ (reference sequence). The length of the CDR3 is 15 residues.

In its sample, this clone was seen a few times. The chain recombines TRBV19 with TRBJ2-7, with TRBD2 matching 9 bases. The junction had 16 bases not matched to a gene; V was cut back by 4 bases and J by 0 bases. The germline CDR1 and CDR2 sequences are LNHDA and SQIVND (reference sequence). This CDR3 is 19 amino acids long. CDR3 nucleotides: TGTGCCAGTAGTAAGAGGGGGTCGCCGGGACTAGCTAGCTCCTACGAGCAGTACTTC. Encoded protein: CASSKRGSPGLASSYEQYF.

V usage is TRBV7-2 and J usage is TRBJ2-7, with TRBD2 matching over 8 bases. Germline values: CDR1 SGHTA, CDR2 FQGNSA. The CDR3 has 15 residues. The ends lost 5 bases at V and 6 bases at J; junction bases unmatched: 12. The CDR3 loop reads CASSLNTAGVGEQYF. CDR3 nucleotides: TGTGCCAGCAGCCTAAATACAGCGGGAGTGGGCGAGCAGTACTTC. Using reference TRBV7-2 and TRBJ2-7 for the parts outside the CDR3, the full variable domain is GAGVSQSPSNKVTEKGKDVELRCDPISGHTALYWYRQSLGQGLEFLIYFQGNSAPDKSGLPSDRFSAERTGGSVSTLTIQRTQQEDSAVYLCASSLNTAGVGEQYFGPGTRLTVT.

CDR3 sequence: CASSFLLKGQGALGYTF. The CDR3 bases are TGTGCCAGCAGTTTCCTGCTAAAGGGACAGGGGGCATTAGGCTACACCTTC. This chain joins TRBV27 and TRBJ1-2; TRBD1 matches 12 bases. The V segment lost 3 bases and the J segment 8 bases; nucleotides outside the gene matches: 13. The CDR3 has 17 amino acids. Per the germline V gene, CDR1 is MNHEY and CDR2 is SMNVEV (reference sequence).

The chain recombines TRBV6-5 with TRBJ1-3; TRBD1 matches 8 bases. Germline assignment: CDR1 MNHEY and CDR2 SVGAGI. There are 14 residues in the CDR3. V trimming: 7 bases; J trimming: 2 bases; junction bases outside the gene matches: 4. This chain's CDR3 is CASTVDRAGNTIYF. DNA of the CDR3: TGTGCCAGCACCGTGGACAGGGCTGGAAACACCATATATTTT.

V is TRBV5-1 and J is TRBJ1-2, with 7 bases identical to TRBD1. Germline V gene data show CDR1 as SGHRS and CDR2 as YFSETQ. The CDR3 covers 12 residues. The V and J ends lost 6 bases and 6 bases, in that order; junction bases with no gene match: 5. The CDR3 bases are TGCGCCAGCACTGGGCAGGGGGATGGCTACACCTTC. This encodes CASTGQGDGYTF. Complete variable domain (other parts from reference TRBV5-1 and TRBJ1-2): KAGVTQTPRYLIKTRGQQVTLSCSPISGHRSVSWYQQTPGQGLQFLFEYFSETQRNKGNFPGRFSGRQFSNSRSEMNVSTLELGDSALYLCASTGQGDGYTFGSGTRLTVV.

The chain is built from TRBV10-3 and TRBJ1-3, with 10 bases matching TRBD1. V gave up 4 bases and J gave up 1 base; unmatched junction bases: 4. CDR1 is ENHRY and CDR2 is SYGVKD in the germline V gene. This CDR3 is 16 amino acids long. This chain's CDR3 is CAISATGGRSGNTIYF. CDR3 in DNA: TGTGCCATCAGTGCGACAGGGGGCAGGTCTGGAAACACCATATATTTT.

The chain carries TRBV28 and TRBJ2-7; D ambiguous. The germline V and J ends were trimmed by 2 bases and 6 bases, with 8 bases remaining between them. The V gene's germline CDR1 is MDHEN and CDR2 SYDVKM. The CDR3 spans 12 residues. The CDR3 sequence: CASSLEFGEQYF. CDR3 DNA sequence: TGTGCCAGCAGTTTAGAATTCGGCGAGCAGTACTTC.

The V gene is TRBV6-5, the J gene TRBJ1-2; 7 bases match TRBD1. The CDR3 is 13 residues long. The germline V gene encodes CDR1 MNHEY and CDR2 SVGAGI. Germline trimming cut 2 bases from V and 5 bases from J; bases unmatched to any gene: 2. CDR3 sequence: CASSYEGQYGYTF. For the CDR3, the DNA is TGTGCCAGCAGTTACGAGGGACAGTATGGCTACACCTTC.

V gene TRBV19 combines with J gene TRBJ2-2; 7 nucleotides agree with TRBD2. V lost 6 bases and J lost 7; bases outside the gene matches: 5. Germline-derived CDR1 and CDR2 are LNHDA and SQIVND (reference sequence). This CDR3 region has 13 residues. The CDR3 is CASSGTINGELFF. The CDR3 bases are TGTGCCAGTAGCGGGACTATAAACGGGGAGCTGTTTTTT.

The chain combines TRBV27 with TRBJ1-1; TRBD1 matches 8 bases. The CDR3 contains 13 residues. The V gene's germline CDR1 is MNHEY and CDR2 SMNVEV (reference sequence). V lost 8 bases and J lost 6; bases outside the gene matches: 8. The CDR3 nucleotides read TGTGCCAGCGGACTCAGGGGGCCGGCTGAAGCTTTCTTT. It codes for CASGLRGPAEAFF.

The J gene is TRBJ1-4, the V gene TRBV2; 8 nucleotides align to TRBD1. The CDR3 totals 15 residues. Per the germline V gene, CDR1 is SNHLY and CDR2 is FYNNEI. The trim removed 1 base at V and 7 bases at J, leaving 5 bases unmatched. The DNA for the CDR3 is TGTGCCAGCAGTGAAGACGGGCAGGGGGCTGAAAAACTGTTTTTT. Translating it yields CASSEDGQGAEKLFF.

This rearrangement joins TRBV7-2 to TRBJ1-5; D call uncertain. V was shortened by 5 bases and J by 7 bases, with 12 bases between the two germline ends. CDR1 and CDR2 (germline): SGHTA, FQGNSA. The CDR3 spans 13 residues. The CDR3 region is CASSPRAGQPQHF. CDR3 nucleotide sequence: TGTGCCAGCAGCCCACGGGCGGGACAGCCCCAGCATTTT.